These 24 T cell receptor beta chains were sequenced from one sample in a study of T-cell memory formation after mild COVID-19. TCRdb reprocessed the 5' RACE reads via MiXCR and lists one record per CDR3 protein. The repertoire holds around 530,000 distinct CDR3 sequences, with roughly 22% as singletons. Sequenced: PBMCs or a T cell subset sorted from them (not recorded which). These receptor sequences come from an adult woman who had mild COVID-19 (a few samples of this study predate the infection). Cell type and time point are not known.

The V gene is TRBV25-1, the J gene TRBJ2-5, with a possible D match to TRBD2 (5 bases). Per germline, CDR1 MGHDK and CDR2 SYGVNS. The CDR3 is made up of 13 amino acids. V was shortened by 3 bases and J by 8 bases, with 13 bases between the two germline ends. The CDR3 DNA is TGTGCCAGCAGTGACGGGAAGTATCAAACCCAGTACTTC. Translation: CASSDGKYQTQYF.

The chain employs TRBV9 and TRBJ2-5; 7 nucleotides line up with TRBD2. The germline V gene encodes CDR1 SGDLS and CDR2 YYNGEE. The length of the CDR3 is 16 residues. V was clipped by 2 bases and J by 2 bases; unmatched bases: 9. In DNA form, the CDR3 reads TGTGCCAGCAGCGTCGGACCCGGCGGGGGACAAGAGACCCAGTACTTC. Protein: CASSVGPGGGQETQYF.

For the CDR3, the DNA is TGTGCCAGCAGTCCCCCGGAACGGCTCTACGAGCAGTACTTC. Its protein product is CASSPPERLYEQYF. The chain couples TRBV6-6 to TRBJ2-7; no clear D gene. Deletions cut 5 bases from V and 3 bases from J, with 14 bases between. The CDR3 has 14 amino acids. Per germline, CDR1 MNHNY and CDR2 SVGAGI (reference sequence).

This clonotype was found a few times. V is TRBV12-3 or TRBV12-4 and J is TRBJ2-3; TRBD1 aligns across 7 bases. The trim removed 8 bases at V and 2 bases at J, leaving 4 bases unmatched. CDR3 length equals 13 residues. CDR3 DNA sequence: TGTGCCAGCCGGGACAGCTTCACAGATACGCAGTATTTT. Encoded protein: CASRDSFTDTQYF.

The gene calls are TRBV2 and TRBJ1-6; D is perhaps TRBD1 (5 bases). V lost 3 bases and J 9 bases, leaving 15 bases between the germline ends. Germline assignment: CDR1 SNHLY and CDR2 FYNNEI. CDR3 length: 15 residues. The DNA for the CDR3 is TGTGCCAGCAGTGATGGAGGGGCAGTGGGTTCACCCCTCCACTTT. As protein: CASSDGGAVGSPLHF.

This sequence joins TRBV27 and TRBJ2-7; 7 bases agree with TRBD1. In germline, CDR1 is MNHEY, CDR2 SMNVEV (reference sequence). V was clipped by 7 bases and J by 1 base; unmatched bases: 10. The CDR3 spans 15 residues. CDR3 DNA sequence: TGTGCCAGCACCCCCAGGTACAGGGGATCCTACGAGCAGTACTTC. This translates into CASTPRYRGSYEQYF.

In this sample, this clonotype turned up many times. The chain has TRBV12-3 or TRBV12-4 and TRBJ1-2; the D gene is possibly TRBD1 (6 bases). The germline V and J ends were trimmed by 8 bases and 1 base, with 11 bases remaining between them. This CDR3 contains 13 residues. CDR3 nucleotide sequence: TGTGCCAGCTCACCGGACAGTAACTATGGCTACACCTTC. The encoded protein is CASSPDSNYGYTF.

The gene calls are TRBV20-1 and TRBJ1-6; D gene unclear. Germline-derived CDR1 and CDR2 are DFQATT and SNEGSKA (reference sequence). The length of the CDR3 is 13 residues. Trimming shortened V by 6 bases and J by 4 bases, and 10 bases separated the two germline ends. Here the CDR3 reads CSAPDEYNSPLHF. In DNA form, the CDR3 reads TGCAGTGCCCCGGACGAGTATAATTCACCCCTCCACTTT.

This clonotype was recorded a few times. CDR3 protein: CATSRVGYGTEAFF. In DNA, the CDR3 is TGTGCCACCAGCAGAGTTGGTTACGGCACTGAAGCTTTCTTT. This chain connects TRBV15 to TRBJ1-1; D ambiguous. CDR3 size: 14 residues. Germline-derived CDR1 and CDR2 are LNHNV and YYDKDF (reference sequence). V was trimmed by 1 base and J by 4 bases, leaving 10 bases between them.

The chain joins TRBV29-1 to TRBJ1-1, with 7 nucleotides matching TRBD1. Trimming removed 4 bases from V and 1 base from J; junction bases left unmatched: 9. The CDR3 is made up of 15 amino acids. Germline-derived CDR1 and CDR2 are SQVTM and ANQGSEA. The CDR3 spells CSVGYVGTENTEAFF. The CDR3 nucleotides read TGCAGCGTTGGGTATGTTGGGACAGAGAACACTGAAGCTTTCTTT.

This clonotype was seen only a few times. The V and J genes are TRBV6-1 and TRBJ2-1, with a possible D match to TRBD1 (6 bases). Deletions cut 10 bases from V and 7 bases from J, with 14 bases between. CDR3 length: 12 residues. Germline V lookup: CDR1 MNHNS, CDR2 SASEGT. CDR3 amino acids: CAIRERGNEQFF. CDR3 sequence (DNA): TGTGCCATAAGGGAGAGGGGGAATGAGCAGTTCTTC.

This clonotype occurred a few times. V is TRBV12-3 or TRBV12-4 and J is TRBJ2-1, with a tentative D call TRBD2 (6 bases). Trimming pared 6 bases from V and 10 bases from J, leaving 19 bases between. This CDR3 contains 14 residues. CDR3 amino acids: CASSTTPSAGEQFF. CDR3 coding DNA: TGTGCCAGCAGCACAACCCCCTCGGCGGGAGAGCAGTTCTTC.

This clonotype was observed a single time. The chain links TRBV18 to TRBJ1-2, with a tentative D call TRBD1 (6 bases). Deletions cut 6 bases from V and 2 bases from J, with 19 bases between. The germline V gene encodes CDR1 KGHSH and CDR2 LQKENI. The CDR3 covers 16 residues. In DNA form, the CDR3 reads TGTGCCAGCTCCGGCCTGACAGGAGGTGGGAACTATGGCTACACCTTC. It yields the protein CASSGLTGGGNYGYTF.

At least ten counts were recorded for this clonotype. The chain uses TRBV7-9 and TRBJ2-1; 7 bases map to TRBD2. Germline assignment: CDR1 SEHNR and CDR2 FQNEAQ (reference sequence). The CDR3 totals 15 residues. V lost 4 bases, J lost 1 base, and 4 bases stayed unmatched. The CDR3 is CASSSSGPSYNEQFF. As DNA, the CDR3 is TGTGCCAGCAGCTCTAGCGGTCCGTCCTACAATGAGCAGTTCTTC.

This clonotype was seen more than once but under ten times. The genes are TRBV5-1 and TRBJ2-2, with 9 bases identical to TRBD1. Germline values: CDR1 SGHRS, CDR2 YFSETQ. The CDR3 totals 15 residues. V trimming: 1 base; J trimming: 4 bases; junction bases outside the gene matches: 2. The CDR3 reads CASSLLTGGTGELFF. DNA for the CDR3: TGCGCCAGCAGCTTGTTGACAGGGGGCACCGGGGAGCTGTTTTTT. Looking up the rest from reference TRBV5-1 and TRBJ2-2 gives the full variable domain: KAGVTQTPRYLIKTRGQQVTLSCSPISGHRSVSWYQQTPGQGLQFLFEYFSETQRNKGNFPGRFSGRQFSNSRSEMNVSTLELGDSALYLCASSLLTGGTGELFFGEGSRLTVL.

The V call is TRBV19, the J call TRBJ1-4; no firm D call. With 6 bases removed from V and 5 bases from J, the gap between germline ends came to 16 bases. The CDR3 has 15 residues. Looked up from germline, CDR1 is LNHDA and CDR2 is SQIVND (reference sequence). The chain's CDR3 is CASSTRVKENEKLFF. The CDR3 nucleotides read TGTGCCAGTAGCACCCGGGTTAAGGAAAATGAAAAACTGTTTTTT.

This chain connects TRBV29-1 to TRBJ1-1; possibly TRBD1 for D (6 bases). Germline CDR1 and CDR2: SQVTM and ANQGSEA. V lost 5 bases, J lost 6 bases, and 16 bases lay in between. The CDR3 is 13 residues long. CDR3 amino acids: CSVHGHRVAEAFF. The CDR3, as DNA: TGCAGCGTTCACGGCCACAGGGTCGCTGAAGCTTTCTTT.

This clonotype was observed at least ten times. The chain links TRBV27 to TRBJ2-1; no clear D. CDR3 size: 14 residues. The germline V gene has CDR1 MNHEY and CDR2 SMNVEV (reference sequence). V gave up 2 bases and J gave up 7 bases, with 12 bases separating them. The CDR3 DNA reads TGTGCCAGCAGTTTAACGCCCCTAGGAAATGAGCAGTTCTTC. Protein sequence: CASSLTPLGNEQFF.

The V call is TRBV2, the J call TRBJ1-1; 8 bases match TRBD1. CDR1 is SNHLY, CDR2 FYNNEI, per germline. The CDR3 sequence is 16 residues long. The J segment lost 7 bases and the V segment lost 7 bases, leaving 17 bases of the junction unmatched. CDR3 bases: TGTGCCAGCAAAAGTGGCGCAGGGGGCGCATCGGATGAAGCTTTCTTT. Residues: CASKSGAGGASDEAFF.

In this sample, this clonotype turned up a few times. This sequence joins TRBV5-6 and TRBJ1-5, with 9 bases lining up with TRBD1. Per germline, CDR1 SGHDT and CDR2 YYEEEE. The CDR3 contains 15 residues. The junction had 5 bases not matched to a gene; V was cut back by 0 bases and J by 7 bases. DNA of the CDR3: TGTGCCAGCAGCTTGGGACAGGGGGTCGGCCAGCCCCAGCATTTT. Its protein is CASSLGQGVGQPQHF. The entire variable domain, with the rest obtained from reference TRBV5-6 and TRBJ1-5, is as follows: DAGVTQSPTHLIKTRGQQVTLRCSPKSGHDTVSWYQQALGQGPQFIFQYYEEEERQRGNFPDRFSGHQFPNYSSELNVNALLLGDSALYLCASSLGQGVGQPQHFGDGTRLSIL.

This chain connects TRBV3-1 to TRBJ1-1; D gene ambiguous. The CDR3 consists of 12 residues. The V and J ends lost 1 base and 7 bases respectively, with 7 bases between them. CDR1 is LGHDT, CDR2 YNNKEL, per germline (reference sequence). CDR3 nucleotides: TGTGCCAGCAGCCAAGTTGGTATTGAAGCTTTCTTT. Its protein is CASSQVGIEAFF.

The chain uses TRBV12-3 or TRBV12-4 and TRBJ2-5; 7 bases map to TRBD2. The V segment lost 3 bases and the J segment 0 bases; nucleotides outside the gene matches: 1. The CDR3 is 14 residues long. The CDR3, as DNA: TGTGCCAGCAGTTTGGGGACTAACCAAGAGACCCAGTACTTC. Residues: CASSLGTNQETQYF.

The V gene is TRBV20-1, the J gene TRBJ2-7; the D is unclear. Between the trimmed V and J ends, which lost 1 base and 5 bases, there was a span of 9 bases. CDR3 length: 12 amino acids. Germline V gene lookup returns CDR1 DFQATT and CDR2 SNEGSKA (reference sequence). CDR3 in amino acids: CSARVGGHEQYF. As DNA, the CDR3 is TGCAGTGCTAGAGTCGGTGGGCACGAGCAGTACTTC.

The chain links TRBV4-1 to TRBJ1-1; D remains ambiguous. Trimming shortened V by 4 bases and J by 2 bases, and 14 bases separated the two germline ends. The CDR3 totals 15 residues. Germline CDR1 reads MGHRA; CDR2 reads YSYEKL. The CDR3 protein is CASSPSVRLNTEAFF. For the CDR3, the DNA is TGCGCCAGCAGCCCCTCGGTCCGTCTAAACACTGAAGCTTTCTTT.